A selection of T cell receptor beta chains follows, all from one sample in a study of blood T cell repertoires in COVID-19. Clones were sequenced by immunoSEQ multiplex PCR, and TCRdb holds only the in-frame ones, with some missing. The table shows approximately 210,000 clones, with about four fifths occurring only once. The sequencing sample was made of peripheral blood. These receptor sequences come from a woman in her thirties or forties with acute or convalescent COVID-19. Each CDR3 is given with its conserved first and last residue. The D gene is left open where the match is weak. Only part of the rows carry a size: once, few, many, or a class if the clone is expanded.

clone_size	v_call	j_call	d_call	cdr3_nt	cdr3_aa
NA	TRBV12-3/TRBV12-4	TRBJ1-3	NA	TGTGCCAGCAGTTTATCGGGAAACACCATATATTTT	CASSLSGNTIYF
NA	TRBV11-1	TRBJ2-1	NA	TGTGCCAGCACTCACAGGGACAATGAGCAGTTCTTC	CASTHRDNEQFF
few	TRBV6-4	TRBJ2-2	NA	TGTGCCAGCAGTCTCGCGGGTCACACCGGGGAGCTGTTTTTT	CASSLAGHTGELFF
NA	TRBV7-3	TRBJ2-3	NA	TGTGCCAGCAGCCCCGGTTCTGAGCGGGCAGATACGCAGTATTTT	CASSPGSERADTQYF
few	TRBV27	TRBJ2-7	NA	TGTGCCAGCAGTTTATCGAGACATTTCGACTACGAGCAGTACTTC	CASSLSRHFDYEQYF
once	TRBV30	TRBJ1-2	TRBD1	TGTGCCTGGAGTGTGGGGACAGCCGTCTATGGCTACACCTTC	CAWSVGTAVYGYTF
once	TRBV25-1	TRBJ2-7	NA	TGTGCCAGCAGACATGACTCCTACGAGCAGTACTTC	CASRHDSYEQYF
NA	TRBV5-5	TRBJ1-4	NA	TGTGCCAGCAGCGGCAGGCCTCGCAATGAAAAACTGTTTTTT	CASSGRPRNEKLFF
NA	TRBV6-5	TRBJ2-7	NA	TGTGCCAGCAGTTACTCGAGGGAGGTTTACGAGCAGTACTTC	CASSYSREVYEQYF
NA	TRBV5-1	TRBJ2-7	TRBD1	TGCGCCAGCAGCGGGGACAGGGGGTCGTACGAGCAGTACTTC	CASSGDRGSYEQYF
NA	TRBV18	TRBJ2-3	TRBD2	TGTGCCAGCTCACCCGGGGGGGATACGCAGTATTTT	CASSPGGDTQYF
NA	TRBV4-2	TRBJ2-3	NA	TGTGCCAGCAGCCAAGTTAAGACAGGCCCCACAGATACGCAGTATTTT	CASSQVKTGPTDTQYF
NA	TRBV5-1	TRBJ2-3	NA	TGCGCCAGCATTGGAGGACCCACAGATACGCAGTATTTT	CASIGGPTDTQYF
NA	TRBV5-1	TRBJ2-5	TRBD2	TGCGCCAGCAGCTGGGGGGGTGAGACCCAGTACTTC	CASSWGGETQYF
once	TRBV5-6	TRBJ2-1	NA	TGTGCCAGCAGCTTAATTGGAGTTTCCTACAATGAGCAGTTCTTC	CASSLIGVSYNEQFF
few	TRBV19	TRBJ1-6	TRBD1	TGTGCCAGTAGTATAGGAGGGACAGGCTATAATTCACCCCTCCACTTT	CASSIGGTGYNSPLHF
NA	TRBV9	TRBJ2-1	TRBD1	TGTGCCAGCAGCGCCAGGGGGTCGACCCCTTACAATGAGCAGTTCTTC	CASSARGSTPYNEQFF
NA	TRBV2	TRBJ1-1	NA	TGTGCCAGCAGTGGGGGGCAGGTTACATTAGAAGCTTTCTTT	CASSGGQVTLEAFF
once	TRBV24-1	TRBJ2-6	NA	TGTGCCACCAGTGATTCCCTTGGGGGCTGGGCCAACGTCCTGACTTTC	CATSDSLGGWANVLTF
NA	TRBV10-1	TRBJ2-7	NA	TGCGCCAGCAGTGAAGGCAGTCCCTCTAGCGAGCAGTACTTC	CASSEGSPSSEQYF
few	TRBV9	TRBJ2-1	TRBD2	TGTGCCAGCAGCGTAGGGCTAGCGGGAGTAGGGAAGGAACTTGAGCAGTTCTTC	CASSVGLAGVGKELEQFF
NA	TRBV7-3	TRBJ2-2	TRBD2	TGTGCCAGCAGCATTACTAGCGGGGGGCTCACCGGGGAGCTGTTTTTT	CASSITSGGLTGELFF
NA	TRBV6-2/TRBV6-3	TRBJ2-3	TRBD2	TGTGCCAGCAGTGCCCATAGCTTCGGGACTAGCGGGAGAGAGGGCACAGATACGCAGTATTTT	CASSAHSFGTSGREGTDTQYF
NA	TRBV14	TRBJ2-2	NA	TGTGCCAGCAGCCAAGTGAGGAGCACCGGGGAGCTGTTTTTT	CASSQVRSTGELFF
NA	TRBV23-1	TRBJ1-3	NA	TGCGCCAGCAGTCAACCCAGGGAAGCGCAACCTGGAAACACCATATATTTT	CASSQPREAQPGNTIYF
NA	TRBV5-1	TRBJ2-7	NA	TGCGCCAGCAGCTTGGTTTCGGCTAGCGCATACGAGCAGTACTTC	CASSLVSASAYEQYF
once	TRBV2	TRBJ1-5	TRBD1	TGTGCCAGCGTGGAGGGACAGGCCAGCAATCAGCCCCAGCATTTT	CASVEGQASNQPQHF
NA	TRBV7-8	TRBJ2-5	TRBD1	TGTGCCAGCAGAGGTTCAGGGGGCGAGAAGACCCAGTACTTC	CASRGSGGEKTQYF
NA	TRBV24-1	TRBJ2-7	TRBD1	TGTGCCACCAGTGGTGAGGGACAGTCCTACGAGCAGTACTTC	CATSGEGQSYEQYF
NA	TRBV29-1	TRBJ1-2	TRBD1	TGCAGCGTCCCAGGGGGAAATGGCTACACCTTC	CSVPGGNGYTF
NA	TRBV19	TRBJ1-1	TRBD1	TGTGCCAGTTCGACAGGGACTGAAGCTTTCTTT	CASSTGTEAFF
NA	TRBV2	TRBJ2-3	NA	TGTGCCAGCAGTGAAACCGGGAACACAGATACGCAGTATTTT	CASSETGNTDTQYF
NA	TRBV9	TRBJ2-3	NA	TGTGCCAGCAGCGCTAGCACAGATACGCAGTATTTT	CASSASTDTQYF
NA	TRBV4-2	TRBJ1-2	TRBD1	TGTGCCAGCAGCCAACCTGGGACAGGGGGAAACTATGGCTACACCTTC	CASSQPGTGGNYGYTF
NA	TRBV19	TRBJ1-4	NA	TGTGCCAGTAGTCTCGCGGGATGGATGGCTGCAACTAATGAAAAACTGTTTTTT	CASSLAGWMAATNEKLFF
NA	TRBV7-9	TRBJ1-2	TRBD1	TGTGCCAGCAGCCCCATGAAGGACAGGGGGGTTGGCTACACCTTC	CASSPMKDRGVGYTF
NA	TRBV7-9	TRBJ1-1	NA	TGTGCCAGCAGCTCTCAACAGGGCACTGAAGCTTTCTTT	CASSSQQGTEAFF
NA	TRBV24-1	TRBJ2-1	TRBD1	TGTGCCACCAGTGGAATAGACAGGGTCAATGAGCAGTTCTTC	CATSGIDRVNEQFF
NA	TRBV11-2	TRBJ2-1	TRBD2	TGTGCCAGCAGCTCCTACGGGGGGGTGTCCTACAATGAGCAGTTCTTC	CASSSYGGVSYNEQFF
few	TRBV18	TRBJ2-1	TRBD1	TGTGCCAGCTCACCGGGACAGGGGTACGGGGAGCAGTTCTTC	CASSPGQGYGEQFF
NA	TRBV7-9	TRBJ2-1	NA	TGTGCCAGCAGCTTACTTAGAAATGAGCAGTTCTTC	CASSLLRNEQFF
NA	TRBV9	TRBJ2-7	NA	TGTGCCAGCAGCCCTTATTTGACAGGCTACGAGCAGTACTTC	CASSPYLTGYEQYF